The 19 T cell receptor beta chains in this list originate from one sample, sequenced in a study of T cells in Graves' hyperthyroidism and ophthalmopathy. Amplification yielded TCR beta CDR3 regions, with RNA transcripts as the source. HTBI primers were employed in a first-round RT-PCR of the TCR CDR3. Each CDR3 protein is one row after TCRdb ran MiXCR on the multiplex PCR reads. The table lists around 450,000 distinct CDR3 sequences, 15% to 18% of them singletons. What was sequenced was blood. The receptors here all came from a young woman with Graves' hyperthyroidism.

This clonotype was observed many times. This chain connects TRBV3-1 to TRBJ1-3; D call uncertain. Germline V CDR1 and CDR2: LGHDT, YNNKEL (reference sequence). The CDR3 runs 13 residues. V lost 1 base, J lost 4 bases, and 5 bases lay in between. The CDR3 loop reads CASSQGGGNTIYF. The CDR3, as DNA: TGTGCCAGCAGCCAAGGTGGGGGAAACACCATATATTTT.

Concerning this clonotype itself: Being one base from a much bigger clone, this may be a read error. Likely a read error: the CDR3 ends without its conserved phenylalanine or tryptophan. The chain combines TRBV3-1 with TRBJ2-7; 7 bases map to TRBD1. Germline V gene lookup returns CDR1 LGHDT and CDR2 YNNKEL (reference sequence). Unmatched junction bases numbered 7, after V lost 6 bases and J lost 2 bases. This CDR3 is 14 amino acids long. The CDR3 protein is CASSRTGRTYEQYL. The CDR3, as DNA: TGTGCCAGCAGTCGGACAGGACGCACCTACGAGCAGTACCTC.

This clonotype came up a few times. The chain uses TRBV28 and TRBJ2-2; TRBD1 matches at 7 bases. Germline CDR1 and CDR2: MDHEN and SYDVKM. CDR3 size: 16 residues. The V segment lost 5 bases and the J segment 6 bases; nucleotides outside the gene matches: 12. The CDR3 is CASSTGTVRWSGELFF. CDR3 DNA: TGTGCCAGCAGTACCGGGACAGTTCGTTGGTCCGGGGAGCTGTTTTTT. The complete variable domain, with remaining parts taken from reference TRBV28 and TRBJ2-2, reads DVKVTQSSRYLVKRTGEKVFLECVQDMDHENMFWYRQDPGLGLRLIYFSYDVKMKEKGDIPEGYSVSREKKERFSLILESASTNQTSMYLCASSTGTVRWSGELFFGEGSRLTVL.

There are many counts of this clonotype. CDR3 region: CASSLDLARVHEQFF. The CDR3 DNA sequence: TGTGCCAGCAGCTTAGATCTAGCCCGGGTCCATGAGCAGTTCTTC. This chain joins TRBV11-2 and TRBJ2-1, with D possibly being TRBD2 (5 bases). V was pared by 0 bases and J by 8 bases, with 14 bases between. The length of the CDR3 is 15 residues. CDR1 SGHAT and CDR2 FQNNGV come from the germline V gene.

Only a few counts were recorded for this clonotype. This chain links TRBV2 with TRBJ1-1; D not resolved. The germline V gene encodes CDR1 SNHLY and CDR2 FYNNEI. There are 14 residues in the CDR3. The V end lost 7 bases, the J end lost 3 bases, and 15 bases lay between the germline ends. CDR3 amino acids: CASTGEGLDTEAFF. The DNA for the CDR3 is TGTGCCAGCACCGGGGAGGGCTTGGACACTGAAGCTTTCTTT.

This clonotype was detected a few times. The chain joins TRBV19 to TRBJ1-5; TRBD1 might be the D (6 bases). The germline V gene encodes CDR1 LNHDA and CDR2 SQIVND (reference sequence). The CDR3 length is 17 residues. Trimming took off 3 bases at V and 0 bases at J, with 15 bases between the two ends. In DNA, the CDR3 is TGTGCCAGTAGTATTTTAGGGGGGGGAGTTAGCAATCAGCCCCAGCATTTT. Protein product: CASSILGGGVSNQPQHF. Supplemented by reference TRBV19 and TRBJ1-5, the full variable domain reads DGGITQSPKYLFRKEGQNVTLSCEQNLNHDAMYWYRQDPGQGLRLIYYSQIVNDFQKGDIAEGYSVSREKKESFPLTVTSAQKNPTAFYLCASSILGGGVSNQPQHFGDGTRLSIL.

This clonotype was seen many times. The rearrangement uses TRBV7-2 and TRBJ2-7; 9 positions agree with TRBD1. Looked up from germline, CDR1 is SGHTA and CDR2 is FQGNSA. Trimming cost V 3 bases and J 4 bases; bases outside gene matches: 10. The CDR3 is 16 residues long. The CDR3 DNA sequence: TGTGCCAGCAGCTTTGGTTTCGGGACAGGGATTTACGAGCAGTACTTC. Translated, it gives CASSFGFGTGIYEQYF. Variable domain in full (rest from reference TRBV7-2 and TRBJ2-7): GAGVSQSPSNKVTEKGKDVELRCDPISGHTALYWYRQSLGQGLEFLIYFQGNSAPDKSGLPSDRFSAERTGGSVSTLTIQRTQQEDSAVYLCASSFGFGTGIYEQYFGPGTRLTVT.

This clonotype was recorded many times. This chain joins TRBV5-1 and TRBJ2-7, with D perhaps given as TRBD1 or TRBD2 (6 bases each). The CDR3 spans 15 residues. Deletions cut 3 bases from V and 2 bases from J, with 15 bases between. Germline values: CDR1 SGHRS, CDR2 YFSETQ. CDR3 residues: CASSYLPGDTYEQYF. As DNA, the CDR3 is TGCGCCAGCAGCTACCTTCCGGGGGACACCTACGAGCAGTACTTC.

This clonotype was counted only a few times. The chain recombines TRBV7-3 with TRBJ2-1, with a weak D call TRBD2 (7 bases). Germline CDR1 and CDR2: SGHTA and FQGTGA. The CDR3 contains 15 residues. V lost 5 bases to trimming and J lost 4 bases, with 15 bases between them. CDR3 bases: TGTGCCAGCAGCCCCGGGGGGCCGCTGTACAATGAGCAGTTCTTC. Its protein is CASSPGGPLYNEQFF. The full variable domain, rest sourced from reference TRBV7-3 and TRBJ2-1, is GAGVSQTPSNKVTEKGKYVELRCDPISGHTALYWYRQSLGQGPEFLIYFQGTGAADDSGLPNDRFFAVRPEGSVSTLKIQRTERGDSAVYLCASSPGGPLYNEQFFGPGTRLTVL.

At least ten counts were recorded for this clonotype. The CDR3 sequence is CASSLGRTGTTEAFF. Written as DNA, the CDR3 is TGTGCCAGCAGCTTGGGCCGAACAGGAACCACTGAAGCTTTCTTT. This chain joins TRBV11-2 and TRBJ1-1; a weak D match, TRBD1 (5 bases). Germline values: CDR1 SGHAT, CDR2 FQNNGV. This CDR3 has 15 amino acids. V lost 3 bases and J lost 4, with 15 bases in between. Full variable domain (rest looked up from reference TRBV11-2 and TRBJ1-1): EAGVAQSPRYKIIEKRQSVAFWCNPISGHATLYWYQQILGQGPKLLIQFQNNGVVDDSQLPKDRFSAERLKGVDSTLKIQPAKLEDSAVYLCASSLGRTGTTEAFFGQGTRLTVV.

This clonotype was seen repeatedly, ten times or more. The chain has TRBV7-3 and TRBJ2-3; tentative D call: TRBD1 (6 bases). The CDR3 spans 14 residues. CDR1 and CDR2 from the germline V gene are SGHTA and FQGTGA. Trimming pared 4 bases from V and 4 bases from J, leaving 12 bases between. CDR3 protein: CASSYGTPPDTQYF. The CDR3, as DNA: TGTGCCAGCAGCTACGGGACACCCCCAGATACGCAGTATTTT.

This clonotype was detected many times. This CDR3 is CASSLWPGRGTEAFF. In DNA form, the CDR3 reads TGTGCCAGCAGCTTATGGCCGGGGCGGGGCACTGAAGCTTTCTTT. The chain is built from TRBV11-2 and TRBJ1-1; D is perhaps TRBD1 (5 bases). Germline CDR1 and CDR2: SGHAT and FQNNGV. The CDR3 length is 15 residues. Deletions cut 2 bases from V and 4 bases from J, with 14 bases between.

This clonotype was detected ten times or more. The V gene is TRBV11-2, the J gene TRBJ2-7, with TRBD1 matching over 10 bases. V lost 5 bases and J lost 5; bases outside the gene matches: 9. Germline V gene lookup returns CDR1 SGHAT and CDR2 FQNNGV. This CDR3 comprises 15 residues. In nucleotides, the CDR3 is TGTGCCAGCAGCGTCCTGGGGACAGGGGTTGACGAGCAGTACTTC. It yields the protein CASSVLGTGVDEQYF. The full variable domain, its missing parts supplied by reference TRBV11-2 and TRBJ2-7, is EAGVAQSPRYKIIEKRQSVAFWCNPISGHATLYWYQQILGQGPKLLIQFQNNGVVDDSQLPKDRFSAERLKGVDSTLKIQPAKLEDSAVYLCASSVLGTGVDEQYFGPGTRLTVT.

This clonotype was observed many times. V and J are TRBV12-3 or TRBV12-4 and TRBJ2-6; 7 nucleotides match TRBD2. CDR3 size: 16 residues. Trimming at V came to 6 bases and at J to 4 bases, leaving 9 bases not matched to a gene. CDR3 DNA: TGTGCCAGCAGCCTTAGGGGAGGGACGGGGGCCAACGTCCTGACTTTC. It specifies CASSLRGGTGANVLTF.

This clonotype turned up a few times. A much more abundant neighbour one base away suggests this may be a read error. The chain uses TRBV20-1 and TRBJ2-3; 9 bases match TRBD2. Germline V gene sequence: CDR1 DFQATT, CDR2 SNEGSKA (reference sequence). The CDR3 runs 14 residues. The junction had 7 bases not matched to a gene; V was cut back by 5 bases and J by 4 bases. CDR3 DNA: TGCAGTGCTTGGAATAGCGGGGGCTCAGATACGCAGTATTTT. It translates to CSAWNSGGSDTQYF.

The V call is TRBV5-5, the J call TRBJ2-7, with TRBD1 identical over 7 bases. This CDR3 is 14 amino acids long. The V and J ends lost 3 bases and 4 bases, in that order; junction bases with no gene match: 7. Germline V lookup: CDR1 SGHKS, CDR2 YYEKEE (reference sequence). CDR3 loop: CASSSGTAEYEQYF. CDR3 nucleotide sequence: TGTGCCAGCAGCTCCGGGACAGCGGAATACGAGCAGTACTTC. Full variable domain (remainder filled in from reference TRBV5-5 and TRBJ2-7): DAGVTQSPTHLIKTRGQQVTLRCSPISGHKSVSWYQQVLGQGPQFIFQYYEKEERGRGNFPDRFSARQFPNYSSELNVNALLLGDSALYLCASSSGTAEYEQYFGPGTRLTVT.

This chain links TRBV5-1 with TRBJ2-2; 11 nucleotides agree with TRBD2. The germline V gene has CDR1 SGHRS and CDR2 YFSETQ. V trimming: 2 bases; J trimming: 6 bases; junction bases outside the gene matches: 3. The CDR3 runs to 15 residues. This CDR3 reads CASSFTSGSSGELFF. For the CDR3, the DNA is TGCGCCAGCAGCTTTACTAGCGGGAGCTCCGGGGAGCTGTTTTTT.

This clonotype showed up many times. This chain links TRBV12-3 or TRBV12-4 with TRBJ1-5; D might be TRBD1 (5 bases). The CDR3 consists of 16 residues. Trimming removed 1 base at V and 2 bases at J, with 12 bases between. The CDR3 coding sequence is TGTGCCAGCAGTTTAGGGCAGGGCTACGGCAATCAGCCCCAGCATTTT. Protein sequence: CASSLGQGYGNQPQHF.

In this sample, this clonotype turned up many times. The chain has TRBV3-1 and TRBJ2-7; D may correspond to TRBD1 or TRBD2 (5 bases each). V lost 1 base and J lost 2, with 9 bases in between. The CDR3 is 14 residues long. CDR1 is LGHDT and CDR2 is YNNKEL in the germline V gene (reference sequence). CDR3 loop: CASSQVQGAYEQYF. The CDR3, as DNA: TGTGCCAGCAGCCAAGTTCAGGGAGCCTACGAGCAGTACTTC.